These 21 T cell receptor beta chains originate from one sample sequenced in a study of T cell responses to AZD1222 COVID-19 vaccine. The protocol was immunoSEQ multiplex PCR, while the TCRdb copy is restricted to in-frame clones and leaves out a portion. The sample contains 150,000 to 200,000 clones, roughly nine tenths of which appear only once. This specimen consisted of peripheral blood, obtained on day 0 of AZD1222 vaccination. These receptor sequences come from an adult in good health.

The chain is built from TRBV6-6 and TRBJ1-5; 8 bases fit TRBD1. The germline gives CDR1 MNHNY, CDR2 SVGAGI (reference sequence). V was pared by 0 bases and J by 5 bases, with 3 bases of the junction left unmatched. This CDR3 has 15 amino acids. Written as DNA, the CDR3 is TGTGCCAGCAGTTACTCGACAGGGGCGTATCAGCCCCAGCATTTT. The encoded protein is CASSYSTGAYQPQHF.

The CDR3 DNA reads as TGTGCCAGCAGCCCATTGTCGACGGTGACCTATTCACCCCTCCACTTT. It specifies CASSPLSTVTYSPLHF. The rearrangement uses TRBV11-2 and TRBJ1-6; D not certain. This CDR3 region has 16 residues. Trimming shortened V by 5 bases and J by 8 bases, and 19 bases separated the two germline ends. CDR1 is SGHAT and CDR2 is FQNNGV in the germline V gene. Filled out from reference TRBV11-2 and TRBJ1-6, the complete variable domain reads EAGVAQSPRYKIIEKRQSVAFWCNPISGHATLYWYQQILGQGPKLLIQFQNNGVVDDSQLPKDRFSAERLKGVDSTLKIQPAKLEDSAVYLCASSPLSTVTYSPLHFGNGTRLTVT.

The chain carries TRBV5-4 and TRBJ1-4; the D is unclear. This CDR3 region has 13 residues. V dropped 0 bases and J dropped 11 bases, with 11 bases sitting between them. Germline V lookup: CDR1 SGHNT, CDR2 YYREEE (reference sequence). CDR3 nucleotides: TGTGCCAGCAGCTTGGCCGTTGGCAGTAAACTGTTTTTT. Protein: CASSLAVGSKLFF.

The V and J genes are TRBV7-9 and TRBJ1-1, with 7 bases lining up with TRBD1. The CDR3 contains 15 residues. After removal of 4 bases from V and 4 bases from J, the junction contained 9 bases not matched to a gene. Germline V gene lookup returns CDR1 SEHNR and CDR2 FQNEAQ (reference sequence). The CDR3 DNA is TGTGCCAGCAGCTCAAGGGACAGTTGGGGCACTGAAGCTTTCTTT. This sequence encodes CASSSRDSWGTEAFF.

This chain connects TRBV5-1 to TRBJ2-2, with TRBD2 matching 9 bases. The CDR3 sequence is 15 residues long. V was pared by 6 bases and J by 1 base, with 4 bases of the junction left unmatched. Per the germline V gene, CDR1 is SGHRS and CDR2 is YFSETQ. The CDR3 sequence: CASTLLAGNTGELFF. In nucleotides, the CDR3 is TGCGCCAGCACCTTACTAGCGGGGAACACCGGGGAGCTGTTTTTT.

This CDR3 is CASSQWDRGTDTQYF. In DNA form, the CDR3 reads TGTGCCAGCAGCCAATGGGACAGGGGCACAGATACGCAGTATTTT. The V and J genes are TRBV14 and TRBJ2-3; 9 nucleotides align to TRBD1. V lost 2 bases to trimming and J lost 1 base; unmatched junction nucleotides: 1. This CDR3 has 15 residues. The germline gives CDR1 SGHDN, CDR2 FVKESK.

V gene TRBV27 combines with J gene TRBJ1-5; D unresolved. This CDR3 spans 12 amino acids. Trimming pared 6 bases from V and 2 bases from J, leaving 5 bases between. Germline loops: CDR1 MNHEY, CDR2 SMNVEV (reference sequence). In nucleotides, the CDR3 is TGTGCCAGCAGGCTAGGCAATCAGCCCCAGCATTTT. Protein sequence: CASRLGNQPQHF.

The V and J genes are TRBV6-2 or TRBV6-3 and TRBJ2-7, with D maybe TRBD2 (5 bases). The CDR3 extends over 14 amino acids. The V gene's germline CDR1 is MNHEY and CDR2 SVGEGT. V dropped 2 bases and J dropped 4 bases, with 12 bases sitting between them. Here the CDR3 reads CASSYVGVSYEQYF. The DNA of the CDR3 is TGTGCCAGCAGTTACGTCGGGGTTTCGTACGAGCAGTACTTC.

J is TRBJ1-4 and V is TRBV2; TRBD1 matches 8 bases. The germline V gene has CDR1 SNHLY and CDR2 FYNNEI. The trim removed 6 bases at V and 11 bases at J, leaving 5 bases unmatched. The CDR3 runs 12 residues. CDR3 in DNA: TGTGCCAGCAGGGAGGACAGGGTGAAACTGTTTTTT. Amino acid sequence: CASREDRVKLFF.

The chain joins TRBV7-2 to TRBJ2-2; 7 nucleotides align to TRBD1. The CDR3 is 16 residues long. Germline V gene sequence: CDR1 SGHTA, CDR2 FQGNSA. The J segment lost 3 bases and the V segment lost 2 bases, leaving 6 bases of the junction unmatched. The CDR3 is CASSLPDRVHTGELFF. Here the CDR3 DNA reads TGTGCCAGCAGCTTACCAGACAGGGTCCACACCGGGGAGCTGTTTTTT.

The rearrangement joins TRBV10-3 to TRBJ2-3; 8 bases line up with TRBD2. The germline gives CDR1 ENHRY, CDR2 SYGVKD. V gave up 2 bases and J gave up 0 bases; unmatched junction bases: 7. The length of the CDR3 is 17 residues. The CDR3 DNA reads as TGTGCCATCAGTGAGACTAGCGGTGGGATAAGCACAGATACGCAGTATTTT. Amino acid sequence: CAISETSGGISTDTQYF.

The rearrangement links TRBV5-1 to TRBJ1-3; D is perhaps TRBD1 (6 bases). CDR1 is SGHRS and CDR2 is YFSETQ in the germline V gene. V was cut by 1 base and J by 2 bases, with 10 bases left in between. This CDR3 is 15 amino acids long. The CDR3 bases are TGCGCCAGCAGCTTGAAAACAGGGCCTGGAAACACCATATATTTT. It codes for CASSLKTGPGNTIYF.

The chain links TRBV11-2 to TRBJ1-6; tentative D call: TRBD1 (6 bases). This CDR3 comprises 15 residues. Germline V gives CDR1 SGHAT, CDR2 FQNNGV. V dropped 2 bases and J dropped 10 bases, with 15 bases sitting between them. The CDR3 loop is CASSLLGAGESPLHF. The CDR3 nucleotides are TGTGCCAGCAGCTTACTGGGGGCAGGGGAGTCACCCCTCCACTTT.

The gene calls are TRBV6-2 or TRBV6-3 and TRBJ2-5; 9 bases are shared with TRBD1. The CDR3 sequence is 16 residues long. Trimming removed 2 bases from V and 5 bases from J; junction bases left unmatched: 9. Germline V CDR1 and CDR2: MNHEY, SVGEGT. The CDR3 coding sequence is TGTGCCAGCAGTTACCCGATGACAGGGGGTTTTGAGACCCAGTACTTC. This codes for CASSYPMTGGFETQYF.

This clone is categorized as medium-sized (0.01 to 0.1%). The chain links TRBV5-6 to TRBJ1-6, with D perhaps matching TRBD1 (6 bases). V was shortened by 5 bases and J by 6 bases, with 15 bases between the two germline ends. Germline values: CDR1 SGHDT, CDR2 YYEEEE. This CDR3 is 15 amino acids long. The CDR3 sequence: CASRDRRGGNSPLHF. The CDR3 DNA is TGTGCCAGCAGAGACCGCAGGGGTGGTAATTCACCCCTCCACTTT. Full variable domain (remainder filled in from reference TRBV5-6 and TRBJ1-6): DAGVTQSPTHLIKTRGQQVTLRCSPKSGHDTVSWYQQALGQGPQFIFQYYEEEERQRGNFPDRFSGHQFPNYSSELNVNALLLGDSALYLCASRDRRGGNSPLHFGNGTRLTVT.

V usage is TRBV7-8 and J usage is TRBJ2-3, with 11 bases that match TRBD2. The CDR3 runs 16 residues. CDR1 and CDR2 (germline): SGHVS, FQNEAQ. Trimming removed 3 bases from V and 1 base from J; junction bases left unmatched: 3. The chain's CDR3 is CASSLLAGGGTDTQYF. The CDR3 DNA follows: TGTGCCAGCAGCTTGCTAGCGGGGGGAGGCACAGATACGCAGTATTTT.

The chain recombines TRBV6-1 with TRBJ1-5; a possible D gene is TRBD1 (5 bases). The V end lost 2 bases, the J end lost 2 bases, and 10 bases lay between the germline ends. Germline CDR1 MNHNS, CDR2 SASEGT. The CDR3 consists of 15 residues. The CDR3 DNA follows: TGTGCCAGCAGTGAATTCCGCAGGGGCAATCAGCCCCAGCATTTT. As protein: CASSEFRRGNQPQHF.

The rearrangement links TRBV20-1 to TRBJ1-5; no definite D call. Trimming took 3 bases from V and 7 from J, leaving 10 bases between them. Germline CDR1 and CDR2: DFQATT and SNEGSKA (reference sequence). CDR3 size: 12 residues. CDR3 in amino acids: CSASGSGQPQHF. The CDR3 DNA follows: TGCAGTGCTAGTGGGTCTGGGCAGCCCCAGCATTTT.

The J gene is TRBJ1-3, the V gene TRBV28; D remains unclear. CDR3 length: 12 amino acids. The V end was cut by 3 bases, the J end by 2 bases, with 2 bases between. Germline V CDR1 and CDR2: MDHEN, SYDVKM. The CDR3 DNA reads TGTGCCAGCAGTTTGGCTGGAAACACCATATATTTT. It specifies CASSLAGNTIYF.

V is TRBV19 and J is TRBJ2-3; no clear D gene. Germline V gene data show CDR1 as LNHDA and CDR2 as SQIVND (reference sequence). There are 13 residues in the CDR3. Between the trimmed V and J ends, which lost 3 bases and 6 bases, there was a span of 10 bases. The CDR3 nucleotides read TGTGCCAGTAGTATTTTATCGGATGATACGCAGTATTTT. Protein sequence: CASSILSDDTQYF.

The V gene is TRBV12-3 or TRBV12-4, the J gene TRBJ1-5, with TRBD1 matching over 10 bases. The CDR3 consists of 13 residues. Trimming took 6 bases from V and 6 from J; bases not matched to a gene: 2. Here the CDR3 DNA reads TGTGCCAGCAGAGGACAGGGGGGTCAGCCCCAGCATTTT. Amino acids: CASRGQGGQPQHF.